Following are 5 T cell receptor beta chains from one sample sequenced in a study of shared clonotypes between healthy human individuals. CD45RO-negative, CCR7-positively selected cells formed the naive CD8 fraction, excluding terminally differentiated effector memory CD45RA+ cells. Profiling relied on immunoSEQ multiplex PCR, and the TCRdb table lists in-frame clones only, not all of them. The sample gives approximately 600,000 clones, approximately 96% of which show up once; approximately 0.11% is in the top ten. The material sequenced was naive CD8+ T cells sorted from blood. Source of these receptors: a woman aged 25 to 39 in good health.

This chain connects TRBV5-6 to TRBJ2-7; perhaps TRBD2 as D (6 bases). CDR1 is SGHDT and CDR2 is YYEEEE in the germline V gene. This CDR3 spans 13 amino acids. The V gene lost 5 bases and the J gene lost 5 bases, with 14 bases spanning the gap. CDR3 loop: CASRLAWGDEQYF. The CDR3 DNA follows: TGTGCCAGCAGACTAGCTTGGGGGGACGAGCAGTACTTC.

The V and J genes are TRBV7-2 and TRBJ2-5; D remains unclear. This CDR3 is built from 13 residues. Trimming removed 3 bases at V and 1 base at J, with 6 bases between. Germline V gives CDR1 SGHTA, CDR2 FQGNSA. The CDR3 DNA reads as TGTGCCAGCAGCTTGAACAGCCAAGAGACCCAGTACTTC. Protein sequence: CASSLNSQETQYF. Full variable domain (rest looked up from reference TRBV7-2 and TRBJ2-5): GAGVSQSPSNKVTEKGKDVELRCDPISGHTALYWYRQSLGQGLEFLIYFQGNSAPDKSGLPSDRFSAERTGGSVSTLTIQRTQQEDSAVYLCASSLNSQETQYFGPGTRLLVL.

About this clone itself: The same CDR3 also results from other DNA sequences found in this sample. The CDR3 here is CASSPGQGPYEQYF. The CDR3 nucleotides are TGTGCCAGCTCCCCGGGTCAGGGGCCCTACGAGCAGTACTTC. The chain couples TRBV18 to TRBJ2-7, with a tentative D call TRBD1 (6 bases). Germline V gives CDR1 KGHSH, CDR2 LQKENI. The CDR3 sequence is 14 residues long. V was shortened by 6 bases and J by 2 bases, with 14 bases between the two germline ends.

This clone appeared once. The V call is TRBV15, the J call TRBJ1-2, with D perhaps matching TRBD1 (5 bases). Trimming removed 5 bases from V and 10 bases from J, with 14 bases in between. The CDR3 has 12 amino acids. Germline V lookup: CDR1 LNHNV, CDR2 YYDKDF (reference sequence). The CDR3 nucleotides read TGTGCCACCAGCGGAGGCGGAGGGGACTACACCTTC. It codes for CATSGGGGDYTF.

V gene TRBV11-2 combines with J gene TRBJ2-5, with a possible D match to TRBD2 (5 bases). The J call may be faulty, since TRBJ2-7 better matches the DNA end. Germline values: CDR1 SGHAT, CDR2 FQNNGV. There are 12 residues in the CDR3. For the CDR3, the DNA is TGTGCCAGCAGCCAAACTAGAAACGAGCAGTACTTC. This gives the protein CASSQTRNEQYF.